The next 5 T cell receptor beta chains were all read from a single sample in a study of control samples from healthy donors and cancer patients. Clones were sequenced by immunoSEQ multiplex PCR, and TCRdb holds only the in-frame ones, with some missing. The sample includes approximately 100,000 clones, over 85% seen only once; the top ten take about 3%. The source material was blood. All receptors come from a human donor in good health. The donor label of this sample is uncertain.

This rearrangement joins TRBV9 to TRBJ2-2, with D perhaps matching TRBD2 (6 bases). In germline, CDR1 is SGDLS, CDR2 YYNGEE. V was cut by 3 bases and J by 1 base, with 7 bases left in between. CDR3 length: 14 amino acids. The CDR3 nucleotides are TGTGCCAGCAGCGGTAGCGGGAACACCGGGGAGCTGTTTTTT. Encoded protein: CASSGSGNTGELFF.

The chain has TRBV18 and TRBJ1-3; D may be TRBD1 (6 bases). The CDR3 spans 16 residues. Germline V gene lookup returns CDR1 KGHSH and CDR2 LQKENI. V dropped 3 bases and J dropped 0 bases, with 12 bases sitting between them. In DNA form, the CDR3 reads TGTGCCAGCTCACCGTTACAGGGTCTCTCTGGAAACACCATATATTTT. Residues: CASSPLQGLSGNTIYF.

This clone occurred a few times. The CDR3 loop reads CASSPRGPRAQETQYF. The CDR3 nucleotides are TGTGCCAGCAGCCCCCGGGGGCCGAGGGCCCAAGAGACCCAGTACTTC. This rearrangement joins TRBV14 to TRBJ2-5; either TRBD1 or TRBD2 may fit D (6 bases each). This CDR3 spans 16 amino acids. Germline assignment: CDR1 SGHDN and CDR2 FVKESK. The V end was cut by 4 bases, the J end by 1 base, with 16 bases between.

DNA of the CDR3: TGCAGCGTCTCTGGACAGGCGTTTCAGATGCAGTACTTC. Protein product: CSVSGQAFQMQYF. The chain is built from TRBV29-1 and TRBJ2-7; 7 bases align to TRBD1. Trimming removed 6 bases from V and 9 bases from J; junction bases left unmatched: 14. Germline CDR1 SQVTM, CDR2 ANQGSEA. The CDR3 consists of 13 residues.

V gene TRBV27 combines with J gene TRBJ1-2; D call uncertain. In germline, CDR1 is MNHEY, CDR2 SMNVEV (reference sequence). This CDR3 is built from 11 residues. Trimming took 2 bases from V and 6 from J, leaving 4 bases between them. The CDR3 region is CASSLGDGYTF. In DNA form, the CDR3 reads TGTGCCAGCAGTTTAGGTGATGGCTACACCTTC.